A single sample gave rise to the 16 T cell receptor beta chains below, sequenced in a study of cytomegalovirus exposure and HLA in healthy donors. The PCR made use of 60 Vbeta and 13 Jbeta primers. The protocol was immunoSEQ multiplex PCR, while the TCRdb copy is restricted to in-frame clones and leaves out a portion. The table shows around 130,000 clones, with around 77% occurring only once. Material for sequencing was PBMCs. The source is a woman aged 60 to 75 in good health and CMV-seronegative.

In this sample, this clone turned up once. V is TRBV2 and J is TRBJ1-6; D gene uncertain. The CDR3 is 13 residues long. V dropped 10 bases and J dropped 4 bases, with 11 bases sitting between them. The germline V gene has CDR1 SNHLY and CDR2 FYNNEI. The CDR3 loop is CATPGGYNSPLHF. The CDR3 DNA is TGTGCCACCCCGGGCGGGTATAATTCACCCCTCCACTTT.

The rearrangement uses TRBV5-1 and TRBJ2-1; D is unclear. This CDR3 region has 12 residues. Germline V gene data show CDR1 as SGHRS and CDR2 as YFSETQ. Between the trimmed V and J ends, which lost 4 bases and 9 bases, there was a span of 11 bases. CDR3 in DNA: TGCGCCAGCAGCATTTCGCTGAGTGAGCAGTTCTTC. The encoded protein is CASSISLSEQFF.

The chain couples TRBV5-1 to TRBJ2-5; 10 bases match TRBD1. The J call may be mistaken, given a closer DNA end match to TRBJ2-7. Germline CDR1 and CDR2: SGHRS and YFSETQ. This CDR3 spans 15 amino acids. In DNA, the CDR3 is TGCGCCAGCAGCTTGGCGCGGGGACAGGGGCACGAGCAGTACTTC. Translated: CASSLARGQGHEQYF.

This chain links TRBV6-6 with TRBJ1-1, with TRBD1 matching 9 bases. J gave up 6 bases and V 5 bases, and 10 bases lay outside the gene matches. In germline, CDR1 is MNHNY, CDR2 SVGAGI (reference sequence). This CDR3 contains 15 residues. In nucleotides, the CDR3 is TGTGCCAGCAGTCAACAGGGACAGGGCGGCGCTGAAGCTTTCTTT. This translates into CASSQQGQGGAEAFF.

V gene TRBV28 combines with J gene TRBJ1-2; perhaps TRBD1 as D (5 bases). Trimming removed 1 base at V and 5 bases at J, with 14 bases between. The CDR3 loop spans 15 amino acids. Germline V gene sequence: CDR1 MDHEN, CDR2 SYDVKM. DNA of the CDR3: TGTGCCAGCAGTTTATCAGGGCCGTCCCTATATGGCTACACCTTC. It specifies CASSLSGPSLYGYTF.

The V and J genes are TRBV27 and TRBJ2-1; possible D gene TRBD2, 7 bases. This CDR3 contains 17 residues. With 5 bases removed from V and 12 bases from J, the gap between germline ends came to 29 bases. The germline V gene has CDR1 MNHEY and CDR2 SMNVEV (reference sequence). The CDR3 coding sequence is TGTGCCAGCAGTGCAAGGGGGGGGCCGGGACTGGTACTTAGGCAGTTCTTC. Translating gives CASSARGGPGLVLRQFF.

V usage is TRBV5-1 and J usage is TRBJ2-2, with D tentatively TRBD1 (6 bases). Trimming removed 3 bases from V and 4 bases from J, with 13 bases in between. CDR3 length equals 15 residues. Germline V gene sequence: CDR1 SGHRS, CDR2 YFSETQ. In DNA form, the CDR3 reads TGCGCCAGCAGCTACCTACAGGGTGGCACCGGGGAGCTGTTTTTT. Translating it yields CASSYLQGGTGELFF.

The chain has TRBV28 and TRBJ2-1; perhaps TRBD1 as D (6 bases). Per the germline V gene, CDR1 is MDHEN and CDR2 is SYDVKM. The CDR3 contains 14 residues. Trimming shortened V by 7 bases and J by 6 bases, and 16 bases separated the two germline ends. CDR3 amino acids: CASNEAGTPNEQFF. CDR3 bases: TGTGCCAGCAACGAAGCCGGGACACCCAATGAGCAGTTCTTC.

This clone turned up a few times. The J gene is TRBJ2-2, the V gene TRBV28, with TRBD2 as a possible D gene (6 bases). Germline V gene sequence: CDR1 MDHEN, CDR2 SYDVKM. The CDR3 contains 12 residues. Trimming pared 6 bases from V and 8 bases from J, leaving 10 bases between. CDR3 sequence: CASRRRGGELFF. The CDR3 nucleotides are TGTGCCAGCAGACGACGGGGGGGGGAGCTGTTTTTT.

This clone occurred a few times. The chain has TRBV7-8 and TRBJ2-7; 10 bases match TRBD2. With 5 bases clipped from V and 3 bases from J, the junction kept 1 base outside the gene matches. Germline V CDR1 and CDR2: SGHVS, FQNEAQ. There are 13 residues in the CDR3. CDR3 amino acids: CASSRTSGYEQYF. In DNA form, the CDR3 reads TGTGCCAGCAGCCGGACTAGCGGCTACGAGCAGTACTTC.

V usage is TRBV5-1 and J usage is TRBJ2-7, with 7 bases lining up with TRBD2. The CDR3 is 16 amino acids. Germline assignment: CDR1 SGHRS and CDR2 YFSETQ. The junction had 9 bases not matched to a gene; V was cut back by 1 base and J by 2 bases. CDR3 bases: TGCGCCAGCAGCTTGTCCGCTAGCGGAGTCACCTACGAGCAGTACTTC. The encoded protein is CASSLSASGVTYEQYF.

The rearrangement joins TRBV5-3 to TRBJ2-1, with TRBD2 matching 7 bases. TRBV5-3 is labeled an ORF, and its function is uncertain. This CDR3 comprises 16 residues. Trimming removed 9 bases from V and 4 bases from J; junction bases left unmatched: 16. The CDR3 region has the DNA TGTGCCACCCTACTAGCGCCGAGCCCCTTTTACAATGAGCAGTTCTTC. This sequence encodes CATLLAPSPFYNEQFF.

The V gene is TRBV19, the J gene TRBJ2-5; D unresolved. Germline CDR1 and CDR2: LNHDA and SQIVND (reference sequence). Trimming cost V 3 bases and J 1 base, with 6 bases left between them. The CDR3 extends over 13 amino acids. This CDR3 is CASSMEFQETQYF. The CDR3 DNA reads as TGTGCCAGTAGTATGGAGTTCCAAGAGACCCAGTACTTC.

This rearrangement joins TRBV19 to TRBJ1-5; 10 nucleotides line up with TRBD1. Per the germline V gene, CDR1 is LNHDA and CDR2 is SQIVND (reference sequence). V trimming: 7 bases; J trimming: 0 bases; junction bases outside the gene matches: 9. CDR3 length equals 17 residues. CDR3 sequence reads: CASIGQGGTYSNQPQHF. The CDR3 DNA sequence: TGTGCCAGTATCGGACAGGGGGGGACTTATAGCAATCAGCCCCAGCATTTT. Combining the CDR3 with reference TRBV19 and TRBJ1-5 gives the whole variable domain DGGITQSPKYLFRKEGQNVTLSCEQNLNHDAMYWYRQDPGQGLRLIYYSQIVNDFQKGDIAEGYSVSREKKESFPLTVTSAQKNPTAFYLCASIGQGGTYSNQPQHFGDGTRLSIL.

This clone has only a few counts. This rearrangement joins TRBV28 to TRBJ2-7; possibly TRBD2 for D (6 bases). This CDR3 spans 17 amino acids. V gave up 2 bases and J gave up 6 bases, with 23 bases separating them. Germline-derived CDR1 and CDR2 are MDHEN and SYDVKM. CDR3 nucleotide sequence: TGTGCCAGCAGTTTAGTTATCGGGGGACCGTTCGGGGGCGAGCAGTACTTC. Protein sequence: CASSLVIGGPFGGEQYF.

This clone was seen only once. The chain recombines TRBV27 with TRBJ1-5; TRBD1 aligns across 9 bases. The CDR3 contains 16 residues. Unmatched junction bases numbered 8, after V lost 6 bases and J lost 2 bases. Germline assignment: CDR1 MNHEY and CDR2 SMNVEV (reference sequence). CDR3 in DNA: TGTGCCAGCAGGCGATCCGGGACAGGGCGCAATCAGCCCCAGCATTTT. This encodes CASRRSGTGRNQPQHF.